This T cell receptor beta chain was captured in a study of blood T cells in healthy people across ages. V was shortened by 7 bases and J by 3 bases, with 14 bases between the two germline ends. This CDR3 comprises 14 residues. Combining a sample-barcoded 5' primer with a J-beta primer mix, a second PCR ran for about 7 to 11 cycles. TCRdb fed the 5' RACE reads into MiXCR, producing one record per CDR3 protein. The data hold around 500,000 distinct CDR3 sequences, with around 27% observed a single time. This same sample was also taken into another study, of T cells of mothers and their children.

The sample consisted of blood. The clonotype comes from a boy aged 2 to 9 in good health. The chain joins TRBV12-3 or TRBV12-4 to TRBJ2-3; either TRBD1 or TRBD2 may supply D (5 bases each). CDR3 residues: CASTPREGTDTQYF. As DNA, the CDR3 is TGTGCCAGCACCCCAAGAGAGGGGACAGATACGCAGTATTTT.